These T cell receptor beta chains were read from a single sample in a study of shared clonotypes between healthy human individuals. Using immunoSEQ multiplex PCR, the repertoire was profiled, and TCRdb retains in-frame clones only, with some absent. Of 950,000 to 1,200,000 clones in the sample, around three quarters were seen once. Sequencing was done on a sample of memory CD4+ T cells from PBMCs. These receptors were collected from a man younger than 35 in good health. Some clones in this sample may be carry-over from other donors' samples. Both conserved end residues are part of each CDR3. The D gene is left open where the match is weak. Clone size is not always given. Where it is, it says once, few, many or a class for expanded clones.

NA	TRBV9	TRBJ2-7	once	CASSPRPNAGYEQYF	TGTGCCAGCAGCCCCCGTCCAAACGCGGGATACGAGCAGTACTTC
NA	TRBV5-1	TRBJ2-5	NA	CASSAQQETQYF	TGCGCCAGCAGCGCCCAACAAGAGACCCAGTACTTC
TRBD2	TRBV2	TRBJ2-7	NA	CASSEWTSSNEQYF	TGTGCCAGCAGTGAATGGACTAGCTCCAACGAGCAGTACTTC
NA	TRBV2	TRBJ1-1	many	CASSGRTVNTEAFF	TGTGCCAGCAGTGGCAGGACAGTAAACACTGAAGCTTTCTTT
NA	TRBV5-4	TRBJ2-3	NA	CASTFGGTDTQYF	TGTGCCAGCACCTTTGGGGGCACAGATACGCAGTATTTT
NA	TRBV29-1	TRBJ2-7	NA	CSVGAQGRQQYF	TGCAGCGTCGGAGCGCAGGGGCGGCAGCAGTACTTC
NA	TRBV28	TRBJ1-2	NA	CASNLPGHTFGGGYTF	TGTGCCAGCAATCTCCCGGGACACACTTTCGGCGGCGGCTACACCTTC
TRBD1	TRBV25-1	TRBJ2-3	NA	CASSELRTGGADTQYF	TGTGCCAGCAGTGAACTCCGCACAGGGGGCGCGGATACGCAGTATTTT
NA	TRBV13	TRBJ2-7	few	CASSSNLDDEQYF	TGTGCCAGCAGTTCGAATTTAGACGACGAGCAGTACTTC
TRBD1	TRBV30	TRBJ1-3	many	CAWSVGGGNTIYF	TGTGCCTGGAGTGTAGGGGGCGGAAACACCATATATTTT
TRBD1	TRBV5-4	TRBJ2-7	few	CASSLGQGPYEQYF	TGTGCCAGCAGCTTGGGACAGGGGCCCTACGAGCAGTACTTC
NA	TRBV7-9	TRBJ1-4	NA	CASSSWAVNEKLFF	TGTGCCAGCAGCTCATGGGCAGTTAATGAAAAACTGTTTTTT
TRBD1	TRBV5-8	TRBJ2-2	NA	CASRIPGQGNTGELFF	TGTGCCAGCAGGATTCCGGGACAGGGGAACACCGGGGAGCTGTTTTTT
NA	TRBV4-2	TRBJ2-1	NA	CASSQDIYGQGRLAANNEQFF	TGTGCCAGCAGCCAAGATATCTACGGACAGGGAAGGCTAGCGGCCAACAATGAGCAGTTCTTC